This passage covers 25 T cell receptor beta chains from one sample sequenced in a study of vaccination effects on CD4 cells after COVID-19 (dated by TCRdb to the early 2020s). The method was the immunoSEQ multiplex PCR assay. Imported from immuneACCESS, the table was reduced by TCRdb to in-frame sequences with V and J called. These copies leave out some clones; in studies compared against another copy, an unresolved V gene accounts for under half, and the cause of the remainder is not known. Counted in this sample were fewer than 85,000 clones; roughly three quarters of them appeared once. Together, the top ten hold around 0.95% of the sample. Their antigen targets remain unknown. In the ViraFEST assay, PBMC were stimulated with viral peptide pools, and antigen-specific CD4+ T cell clonotypes were then identified by expansion using TCR sequencing. After roughly 11 days of culture, CD4+ T cells were isolated with the EasySep CD4+ T cell isolation kit. Each participant got two doses of an mRNA SARS-CoV-2 vaccine, either BNT162b2 or mRNA-1273.

Sequencing used CD4+ T cells from PBMCs cultured with HCoV-OC43 spike peptides, obtained after COVID-19 vaccination. The intended sense of this specimen's cell subset or site label: HCoV-OC43 spike overlapping peptide pool stimulation. These receptors originate from a human donor who received a COVID-19 vaccine.

The J gene is TRBJ1-1, the V gene TRBV11-2; D unclear. From germline, CDR1 is SGHAT and CDR2 FQNNGV. V gave up 4 bases and J gave up 4 bases, with 10 bases separating them. This CDR3 is built from 13 residues. The CDR3 DNA is TGTGCCAGCAGCTCCGTGGGGAGCACTGAAGCTTTCTTT. This sequence encodes CASSSVGSTEAFF.

V gene TRBV10-3 combines with J gene TRBJ1-6; 8 bases match TRBD1. Looked up from germline, CDR1 is ENHRY and CDR2 is SYGVKD. The CDR3 contains 14 residues. Trimming at V came to 3 bases and at J to 9 bases, leaving 4 bases not matched to a gene. The CDR3 protein is CAISDQGAVSPLHF. The CDR3 nucleotides read TGTGCCATCAGTGATCAGGGGGCTGTTTCACCCCTCCACTTT.

The count of this clone is one. The rearrangement joins TRBV19 to TRBJ2-4; D may correspond to TRBD1 or TRBD2 (5 bases each). From germline, CDR1 is LNHDA and CDR2 SQIVND (reference sequence). With 3 bases removed from V and 6 bases from J, the gap between germline ends came to 15 bases. The CDR3 extends over 15 amino acids. For the CDR3, the DNA is TGTGCCAGTAGTATCAGCAGGGCAGGAGGAAACATTCAGTACTTC. Translated, it gives CASSISRAGGNIQYF. Together with reference TRBV19 and TRBJ2-4, the CDR3 gives the full variable domain: DGGITQSPKYLFRKEGQNVTLSCEQNLNHDAMYWYRQDPGQGLRLIYYSQIVNDFQKGDIAEGYSVSREKKESFPLTVTSAQKNPTAFYLCASSISRAGGNIQYFGAGTRLSVL.

This clone was seen more than once but under ten times. The rearrangement joins TRBV10-2 to TRBJ2-2; 9 bases align to TRBD2. With V trimmed by 7 bases and J by 0 bases, 3 bases remained unmatched. This CDR3 spans 15 amino acids. Germline loops: CDR1 WSHSY, CDR2 SAAADI. CDR3 region: CASTPSGTNTGELFF. DNA of the CDR3: TGCGCCAGCACCCCTAGCGGGACGAACACCGGGGAGCTGTTTTTT.

V and J are TRBV6-5 and TRBJ1-1; TRBD1 matches 7 bases. V trimming: 6 bases; J trimming: 6 bases; junction bases outside the gene matches: 7. The CDR3 length is 13 residues. CDR1 MNHEY and CDR2 SVGAGI come from the germline V gene. This CDR3 is CASRITGVAEAFF. For the CDR3, the DNA is TGTGCCAGCAGGATTACAGGGGTGGCTGAAGCTTTCTTT.

This sequence joins TRBV15 and TRBJ1-1, with a tentative D call TRBD1 (6 bases). Germline V gene data show CDR1 as LNHNV and CDR2 as YYDKDF (reference sequence). This CDR3 region has 14 residues. Trimming stripped 0 bases from V and 6 bases from J, with 11 bases between. CDR3 amino acids: CATSRDLDSAEAFF. The DNA for the CDR3 is TGTGCCACCAGCAGAGACTTGGACAGCGCTGAAGCTTTCTTT.

The chain links TRBV4-1 to TRBJ2-6, with D perhaps TRBD2 (7 bases). Trimming removed 1 base at V and 0 bases at J, with 13 bases between. Germline CDR1 is MGHRA and CDR2 is YSYEKL. The CDR3 runs 18 residues. The DNA of the CDR3 is TGCGCCAGCAGCCAAGTACGGGGGGCTCACTCTGGGGCCAACGTCCTGACTTTC. Translation: CASSQVRGAHSGANVLTF.

The V gene is TRBV24-1, the J gene TRBJ2-2; 10 nucleotides align to TRBD1. The CDR3 has 15 amino acids. The ends lost 4 bases at V and 7 bases at J; junction bases unmatched: 5. The V gene's germline CDR1 is KGHDR and CDR2 SFDVKD. The CDR3 region is CATSEGDRGNGELFF. In DNA, the CDR3 is TGTGCCACCAGTGAAGGGGACAGGGGAAACGGGGAGCTGTTTTTT.

The V call is TRBV4-1, the J call TRBJ1-2; no definite D call. The CDR3 consists of 20 residues. Germline values: CDR1 MGHRA, CDR2 YSYEKL. Trimming left V 0 bases short and J 1 base short, with 24 bases between. The CDR3, as DNA: TGCGCCAGCAGCCAAGACCTACTAGGAAGGTGGAAACCCCATAACTATGGCTACACCTTC. This sequence encodes CASSQDLLGRWKPHNYGYTF.

The genes are TRBV6-6 and TRBJ1-3; D remains unclear. CDR1 MNHNY and CDR2 SVGAGI come from the germline V gene (reference sequence). CDR3 size: 17 residues. V shed 5 bases and J shed 3 bases, with 20 bases lying between them. CDR3 sequence: CASSPLYGGGNGNTIYF. DNA for the CDR3: TGTGCCAGCAGTCCCCTCTATGGCGGAGGGAATGGAAACACCATATATTTT.

In its sample, this clone was seen once. J is TRBJ1-5 and V is TRBV5-6; the match to TRBD1 covers 9 bases. After removal of 2 bases from V and 7 bases from J, the junction contained 7 bases not matched to a gene. Germline V gives CDR1 SGHDT, CDR2 YYEEEE. This CDR3 is built from 15 residues. The CDR3 sequence is CASSLRTGVFQPQHF. The DNA of the CDR3 is TGTGCCAGCAGCTTAAGGACAGGGGTTTTCCAGCCCCAGCATTTT.

This rearrangement joins TRBV7-2 to TRBJ2-5; TRBD2 matches at 7 bases. The V gene end was trimmed by 3 bases and the J gene end by 2 bases; junction bases not matched to a gene: 3. Per the germline V gene, CDR1 is SGHTA and CDR2 is FQGNSA. The length of the CDR3 is 14 residues. CDR3 amino acids: CASSLGGMQETQYF. CDR3 nucleotides: TGTGCCAGCAGCTTGGGAGGGATGCAAGAGACCCAGTACTTC.

V is TRBV7-9 and J is TRBJ1-2; perhaps TRBD1 as D (5 bases). CDR1 is SEHNR and CDR2 is FQNEAQ in the germline V gene (reference sequence). V lost 6 bases and J 8 bases, leaving 22 bases between the germline ends. CDR3 length equals 15 residues. The DNA for the CDR3 is TGTGCCAGCAGTCCTCCTCCGGGGACCGGGGACGGCTACACCTTC. It is translated as CASSPPPGTGDGYTF.

The chain carries TRBV6-5 and TRBJ1-6; D is undetermined. Germline V gene data show CDR1 as MNHEY and CDR2 as SVGAGI. V dropped 6 bases and J dropped 7 bases, with 7 bases sitting between them. The CDR3 spans 12 residues. The CDR3 region has the DNA TGTGCCAGCAGAACCAGCAATTCACCCCTCCACTTT. It specifies CASRTSNSPLHF.

This chain joins TRBV6-6 and TRBJ2-7; 8 bases line up with TRBD1. The CDR3 has 16 residues. Germline V gives CDR1 MNHNY, CDR2 SVGAGI (reference sequence). J lost 3 bases, V lost 0 bases, and 7 bases had no gene match. The CDR3 loop reads CASSYSRTGGGYEQYV. CDR3 in DNA: TGTGCCAGCAGTTACTCGAGAACAGGGGGAGGCTACGAGCAGTACGTC.

The V gene is TRBV19, the J gene TRBJ2-5; tentative D call: TRBD2 (5 bases). There are 15 residues in the CDR3. V shed 3 bases and J shed 3 bases, with 14 bases lying between them. In germline, CDR1 is LNHDA, CDR2 SQIVND (reference sequence). CDR3 loop: CASSIVGAVKETQYF. DNA for the CDR3: TGTGCCAGTAGTATCGTTGGAGCGGTGAAAGAGACCCAGTACTTC.

The chain uses TRBV6-5 and TRBJ1-1; D is unresolved. Germline V gene lookup returns CDR1 MNHEY and CDR2 SVGAGI. The V and J ends lost 6 bases and 7 bases respectively, with 12 bases between them. This CDR3 spans 12 amino acids. Written as DNA, the CDR3 is TGTGCCAGCAGCCACCTCCTCGGTGAAGCTTTCTTT. Protein: CASSHLLGEAFF.

The sample holds one count of this clone. This rearrangement joins TRBV6-5 to TRBJ1-1; TRBD1 might be the D (5 bases). Germline V gene sequence: CDR1 MNHEY, CDR2 SVGAGI. Trimming removed 6 bases from V and 1 base from J, with 15 bases in between. This CDR3 is built from 15 residues. The CDR3 region is CASSSQGRANTEAFF. DNA of the CDR3: TGTGCCAGCAGCAGCCAGGGACGGGCGAACACTGAAGCTTTCTTT.

The V call is TRBV5-1, the J call TRBJ1-4; D gene uncertain. V was cut by 0 bases and J by 4 bases, with 7 bases left in between. The length of the CDR3 is 14 residues. CDR1 is SGHRS and CDR2 is YFSETQ in the germline V gene. The CDR3 DNA sequence: TGCGCCAGCAGCTTGGGACTTGGTAATGAAAAACTGTTTTTT. Translated: CASSLGLGNEKLFF. The variable domain in full, completed from reference TRBV5-1 and TRBJ1-4, reads KAGVTQTPRYLIKTRGQQVTLSCSPISGHRSVSWYQQTPGQGLQFLFEYFSETQRNKGNFPGRFSGRQFSNSRSEMNVSTLELGDSALYLCASSLGLGNEKLFFGSGTQLSVL.

V gene TRBV20-1 combines with J gene TRBJ1-3, with D unclear. V was clipped by 1 base and J by 4 bases, with 2 bases between them. Germline V lookup: CDR1 DFQATT, CDR2 SNEGSKA (reference sequence). The CDR3 has 11 residues. CDR3 amino acids: CSARAGNTIYF. The CDR3 DNA reads as TGCAGTGCTAGAGCGGGAAACACCATATATTTT.

This chain links TRBV6-2 or TRBV6-3 with TRBJ1-5; D remains unclear. Trimming stripped 2 bases from V and 7 bases from J, with 6 bases between. This CDR3 spans 12 amino acids. The germline V gene encodes CDR1 MNHEY and CDR2 SVGEGT. The CDR3 DNA is TGTGCCAGCAGTTACGGGAGGCAGCCCCAGCATTTT. Amino acid sequence: CASSYGRQPQHF.

This clone was counted a single time. This chain connects TRBV7-9 to TRBJ2-3; 8 bases map to TRBD2. The CDR3 length is 18 residues. V gave up 2 bases and J gave up 5 bases; unmatched junction bases: 15. The germline V gene encodes CDR1 SEHNR and CDR2 FQNEAQ (reference sequence). For the CDR3, the DNA is TGTGCCAGCAGCTTAAAGTACGCAGCGGGGGAGATCGGAGATACGCAGTATTTT. It translates to CASSLKYAAGEIGDTQYF.

This clone was observed a handful of times. This rearrangement joins TRBV21-1 to TRBJ1-5; the D call TRBD1 from the table was never checked on the DNA. TRBV21-1 counts as a pseudogene. This CDR3 spans 16 amino acids. The CDR3 sequence: CASSKVDGQTNQPQHF. The CDR3 nucleotides read TGTGCCAGCAGCAAAGTCGATGGACAGACAAATCAGCCCCAGCATTTT.

The V call is TRBV20-1, the J call TRBJ2-1; D unresolved. This CDR3 contains 10 residues. Trimming stripped 5 bases from V and 6 bases from J, with 5 bases between. Germline values: CDR1 DFQATT, CDR2 SNEGSKA (reference sequence). This CDR3 is CSAVVNEQFF. In DNA form, the CDR3 reads TGCAGTGCTGTGGTCAATGAGCAGTTCTTC.

The rearrangement links TRBV19 to TRBJ1-5, with D possibly being TRBD1 (5 bases). V dropped 9 bases and J dropped 0 bases, with 12 bases sitting between them. The CDR3 loop spans 14 amino acids. Germline CDR1 is LNHDA and CDR2 is SQIVND (reference sequence). CDR3 amino acids: CASKGLNSNQPQHF. The CDR3, as DNA: TGTGCCAGCAAGGGACTAAATAGCAATCAGCCCCAGCATTTT.